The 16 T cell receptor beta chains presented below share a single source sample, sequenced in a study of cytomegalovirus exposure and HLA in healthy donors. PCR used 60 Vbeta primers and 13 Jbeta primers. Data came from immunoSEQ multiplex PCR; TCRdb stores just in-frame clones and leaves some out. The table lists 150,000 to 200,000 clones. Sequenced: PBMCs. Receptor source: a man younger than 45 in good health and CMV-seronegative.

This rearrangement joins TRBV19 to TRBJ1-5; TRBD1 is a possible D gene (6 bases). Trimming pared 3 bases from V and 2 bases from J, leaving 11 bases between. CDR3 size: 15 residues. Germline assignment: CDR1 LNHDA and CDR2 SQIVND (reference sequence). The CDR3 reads CASSIYKGGNQPQHF. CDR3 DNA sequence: TGTGCCAGTAGTATTTACAAGGGGGGCAATCAGCCCCAGCATTTT.

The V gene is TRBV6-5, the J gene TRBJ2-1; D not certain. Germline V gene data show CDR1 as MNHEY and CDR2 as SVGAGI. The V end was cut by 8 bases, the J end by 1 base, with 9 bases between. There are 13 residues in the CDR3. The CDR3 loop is CASLDLSYNEQFF. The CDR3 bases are TGTGCCAGCCTAGATCTATCCTACAATGAGCAGTTCTTC.

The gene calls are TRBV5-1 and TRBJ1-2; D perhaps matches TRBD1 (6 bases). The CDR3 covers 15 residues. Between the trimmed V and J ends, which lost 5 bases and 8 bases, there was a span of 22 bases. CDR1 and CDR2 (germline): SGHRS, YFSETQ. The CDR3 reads CASRPSGAQGKGYTF. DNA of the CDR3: TGCGCCAGCAGACCGAGCGGGGCCCAGGGGAAAGGCTACACCTTC.

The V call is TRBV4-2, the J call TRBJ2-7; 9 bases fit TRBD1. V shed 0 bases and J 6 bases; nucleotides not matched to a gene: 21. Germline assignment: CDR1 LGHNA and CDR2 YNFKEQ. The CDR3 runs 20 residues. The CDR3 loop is CASSQDSAFTMGTGMGEQYF. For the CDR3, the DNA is TGTGCCAGCAGCCAAGATTCGGCATTTACGATGGGGACAGGGATGGGCGAGCAGTACTTC.

In DNA form, the CDR3 reads TGTGCCAGTAGTATGGGGACAGGACCAAACACTGAAGCTTTCTTT. The encoded protein is CASSMGTGPNTEAFF. The chain joins TRBV19 to TRBJ1-1; 8 nucleotides match TRBD1. Germline V gene data show CDR1 as LNHDA and CDR2 as SQIVND (reference sequence). Trimming cost V 3 bases and J 2 bases; bases outside gene matches: 5. The length of the CDR3 is 15 residues.

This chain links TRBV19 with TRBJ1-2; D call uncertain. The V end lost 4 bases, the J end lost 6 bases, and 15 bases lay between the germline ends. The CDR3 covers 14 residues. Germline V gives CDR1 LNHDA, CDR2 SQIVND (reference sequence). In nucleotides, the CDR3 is TGTGCCAGTAGTAGATACCCGGGGATGGATGGCTACACCTTC. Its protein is CASSRYPGMDGYTF.

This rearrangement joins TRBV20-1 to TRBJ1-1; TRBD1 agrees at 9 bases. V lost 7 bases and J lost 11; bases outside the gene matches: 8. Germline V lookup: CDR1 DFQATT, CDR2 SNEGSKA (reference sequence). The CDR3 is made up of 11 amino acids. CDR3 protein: CSGRQGVEAFF. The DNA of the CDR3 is TGCAGTGGACGACAGGGGGTGGAGGCTTTCTTT.

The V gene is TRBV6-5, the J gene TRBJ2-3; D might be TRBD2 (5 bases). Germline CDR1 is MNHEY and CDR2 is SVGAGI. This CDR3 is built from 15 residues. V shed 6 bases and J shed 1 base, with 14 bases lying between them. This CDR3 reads CASSLTPEGTDTQYF. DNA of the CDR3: TGTGCCAGCAGCCTCACCCCGGAGGGCACAGATACGCAGTATTTT.

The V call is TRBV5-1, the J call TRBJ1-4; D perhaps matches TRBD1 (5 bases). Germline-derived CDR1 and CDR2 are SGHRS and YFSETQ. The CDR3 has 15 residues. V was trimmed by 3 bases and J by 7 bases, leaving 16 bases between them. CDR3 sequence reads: CASSSQSQGGEKLFF. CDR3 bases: TGCGCCAGCAGCTCCCAGTCCCAGGGAGGTGAAAAACTGTTTTTT.

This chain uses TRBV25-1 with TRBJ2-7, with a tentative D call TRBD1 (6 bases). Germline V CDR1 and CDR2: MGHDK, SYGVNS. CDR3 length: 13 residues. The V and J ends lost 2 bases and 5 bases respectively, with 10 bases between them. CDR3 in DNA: TGTGCCAGCAGTGAAGGGGGCGTAAACGAGCAGTACTTC. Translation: CASSEGGVNEQYF.

CDR3 protein: CASSEYGTGVGYTF. DNA for the CDR3: TGTGCCAGCAGTGAATACGGGACAGGGGTCGGCTACACCTTC. The chain carries TRBV25-1 and TRBJ1-2; 10 nucleotides agree with TRBD1. The germline gives CDR1 MGHDK, CDR2 SYGVNS. Germline trimming cut 0 bases from V and 8 bases from J; bases unmatched to any gene: 3. The CDR3 spans 14 residues.

DNA of the CDR3: TGTGCCAGCAGCTCCTACAGGAGCTCTGGAAACACCATATATTTT. Its protein product is CASSSYRSSGNTIYF. The genes are TRBV5-4 and TRBJ1-3, with D perhaps matching TRBD1 (5 bases). Per the germline V gene, CDR1 is SGHNT and CDR2 is YYREEE (reference sequence). The CDR3 is 15 residues long. V lost 3 bases and J lost 0, with 10 bases in between.

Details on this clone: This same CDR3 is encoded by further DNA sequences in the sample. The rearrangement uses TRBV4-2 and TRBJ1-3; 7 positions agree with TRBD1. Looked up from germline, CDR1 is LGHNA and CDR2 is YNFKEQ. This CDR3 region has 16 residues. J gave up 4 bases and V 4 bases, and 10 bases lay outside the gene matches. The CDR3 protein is CASSRDRVLSGNTIYF. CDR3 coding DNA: TGTGCCAGCAGCCGCGACAGGGTGCTTTCCGGAAACACCATATATTTT.

CDR3 in DNA: TGTGCCAGCAAGATGGACAGGGGGTATGAAAAACTGTTTTTT. Encoded protein: CASKMDRGYEKLFF. This sequence joins TRBV2 and TRBJ1-4; 10 bases agree with TRBD1. CDR1 and CDR2 (germline): SNHLY, FYNNEI. The V gene end was trimmed by 7 bases and the J gene end by 6 bases; junction bases not matched to a gene: 5. The CDR3 spans 14 residues.

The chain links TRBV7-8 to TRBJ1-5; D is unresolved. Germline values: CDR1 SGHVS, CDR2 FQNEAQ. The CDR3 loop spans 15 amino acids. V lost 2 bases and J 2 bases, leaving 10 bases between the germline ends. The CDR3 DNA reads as TGTGCCAGCAGCTTAAGTTGGCTTGGCAATCAGCCCCAGCATTTT. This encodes CASSLSWLGNQPQHF.

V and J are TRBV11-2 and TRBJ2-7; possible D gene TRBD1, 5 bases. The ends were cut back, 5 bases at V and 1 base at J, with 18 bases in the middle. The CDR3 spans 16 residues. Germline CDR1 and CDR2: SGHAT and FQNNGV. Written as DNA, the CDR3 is TGTGCCAGCAGCCCCCCCGAGGCAGGGTATTCCTACGAGCAGTACTTC. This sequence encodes CASSPPEAGYSYEQYF.